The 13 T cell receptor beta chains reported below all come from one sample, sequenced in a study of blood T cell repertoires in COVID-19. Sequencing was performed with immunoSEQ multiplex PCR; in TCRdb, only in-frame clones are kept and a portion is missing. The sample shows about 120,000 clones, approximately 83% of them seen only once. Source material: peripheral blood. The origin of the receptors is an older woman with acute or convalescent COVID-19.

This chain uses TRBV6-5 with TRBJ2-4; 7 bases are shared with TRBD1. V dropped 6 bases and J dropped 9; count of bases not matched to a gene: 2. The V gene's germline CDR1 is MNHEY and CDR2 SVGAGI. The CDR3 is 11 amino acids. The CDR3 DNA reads TGTGCCAGCAGGACAGGGATCATTCAGTACTTC. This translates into CASRTGIIQYF.

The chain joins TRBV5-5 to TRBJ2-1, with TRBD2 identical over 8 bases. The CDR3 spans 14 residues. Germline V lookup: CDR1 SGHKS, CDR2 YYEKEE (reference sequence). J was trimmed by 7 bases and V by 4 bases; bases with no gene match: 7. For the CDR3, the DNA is TGTGCCAGCAGCCCGGGGGGGCTGGGAAATGAGCAGTTCTTC. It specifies CASSPGGLGNEQFF.

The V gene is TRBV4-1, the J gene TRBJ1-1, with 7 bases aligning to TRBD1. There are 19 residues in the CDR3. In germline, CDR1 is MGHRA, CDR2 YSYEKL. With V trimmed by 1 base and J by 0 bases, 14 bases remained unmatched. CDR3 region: CASSQAHTSDRIMNTEAFF. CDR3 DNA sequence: TGCGCCAGCAGCCAAGCCCACACTTCGGACAGGATTATGAACACTGAAGCTTTCTTT.

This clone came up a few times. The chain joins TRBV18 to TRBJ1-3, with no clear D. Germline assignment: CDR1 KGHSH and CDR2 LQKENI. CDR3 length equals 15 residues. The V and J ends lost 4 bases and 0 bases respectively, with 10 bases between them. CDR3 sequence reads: CASSRDQTSGNTIYF. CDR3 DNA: TGTGCCAGCTCACGAGATCAAACCTCTGGAAACACCATATATTTT.

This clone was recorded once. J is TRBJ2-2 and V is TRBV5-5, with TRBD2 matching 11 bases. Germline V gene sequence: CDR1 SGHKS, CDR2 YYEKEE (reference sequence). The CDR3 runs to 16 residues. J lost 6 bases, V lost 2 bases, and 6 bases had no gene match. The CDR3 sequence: CASSFGTSGPAGELFF. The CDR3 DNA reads TGTGCCAGCAGCTTTGGGACTAGCGGTCCCGCCGGGGAGCTGTTTTTT.

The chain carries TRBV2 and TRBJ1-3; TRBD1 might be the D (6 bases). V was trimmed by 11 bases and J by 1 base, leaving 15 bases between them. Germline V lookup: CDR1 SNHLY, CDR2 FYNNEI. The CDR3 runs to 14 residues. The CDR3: CASRLGQSGNTIYF. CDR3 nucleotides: TGTGCCTCCAGGCTGGGACAATCTGGAAACACCATATATTTT.

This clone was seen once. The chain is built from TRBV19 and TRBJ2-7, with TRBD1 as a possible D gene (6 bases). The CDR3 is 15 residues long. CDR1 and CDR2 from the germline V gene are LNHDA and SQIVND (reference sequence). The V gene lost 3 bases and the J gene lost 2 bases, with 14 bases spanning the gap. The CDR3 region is CASSITGTHTYEQYF. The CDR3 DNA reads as TGTGCCAGTAGTATTACAGGGACCCACACCTACGAGCAGTACTTC.

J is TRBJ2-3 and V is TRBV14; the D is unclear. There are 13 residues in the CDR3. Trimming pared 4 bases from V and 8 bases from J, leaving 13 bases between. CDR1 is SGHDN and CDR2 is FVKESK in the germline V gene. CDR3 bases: TGTGCCAGCAGCCGAGATATGACTGTTACGCAGTATTTT. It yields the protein CASSRDMTVTQYF.

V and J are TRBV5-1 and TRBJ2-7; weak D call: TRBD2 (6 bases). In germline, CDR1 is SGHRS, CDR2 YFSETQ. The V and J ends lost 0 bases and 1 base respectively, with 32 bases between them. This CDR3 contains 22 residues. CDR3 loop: CASSLEIRKSGPSPTISYEQYF. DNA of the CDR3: TGCGCCAGCAGCTTGGAGATACGGAAAAGCGGGCCGTCCCCCACTATTTCCTACGAGCAGTACTTC. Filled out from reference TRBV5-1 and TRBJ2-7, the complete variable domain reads KAGVTQTPRYLIKTRGQQVTLSCSPISGHRSVSWYQQTPGQGLQFLFEYFSETQRNKGNFPGRFSGRQFSNSRSEMNVSTLELGDSALYLCASSLEIRKSGPSPTISYEQYFGPGTRLTVT.

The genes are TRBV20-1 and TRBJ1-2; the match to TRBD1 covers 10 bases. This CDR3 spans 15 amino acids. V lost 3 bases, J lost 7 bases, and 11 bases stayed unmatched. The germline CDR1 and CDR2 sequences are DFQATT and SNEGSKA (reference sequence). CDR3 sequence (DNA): TGCAGTGCTAGTCCTCGGGGACAGGGGAGATTTGGCTACACCTTC. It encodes CSASPRGQGRFGYTF.

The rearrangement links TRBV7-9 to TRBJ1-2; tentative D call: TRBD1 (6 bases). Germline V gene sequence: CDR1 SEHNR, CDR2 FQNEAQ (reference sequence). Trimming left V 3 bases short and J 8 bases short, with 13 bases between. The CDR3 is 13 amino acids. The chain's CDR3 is CASSLVQGYGYTF. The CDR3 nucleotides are TGTGCCAGCAGCTTGGTACAGGGTTACGGCTACACCTTC.

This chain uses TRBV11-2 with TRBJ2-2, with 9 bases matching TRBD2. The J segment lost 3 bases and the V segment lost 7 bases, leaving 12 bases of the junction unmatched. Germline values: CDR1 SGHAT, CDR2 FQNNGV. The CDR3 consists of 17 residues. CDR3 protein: CASIGWRGGRDTGELFF. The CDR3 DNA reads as TGTGCCAGCATCGGGTGGCGGGGGGGCCGCGACACCGGGGAGCTGTTTTTT.

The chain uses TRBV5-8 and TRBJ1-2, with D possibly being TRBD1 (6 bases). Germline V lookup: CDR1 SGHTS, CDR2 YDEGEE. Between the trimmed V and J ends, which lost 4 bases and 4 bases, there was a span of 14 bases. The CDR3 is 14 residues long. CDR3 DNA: TGTGCCAGCAGCATACGACAGGATCCCTATGGCTACACCTTC. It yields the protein CASSIRQDPYGYTF.